This T cell receptor (beta chain) was observed in a study of T cells in Graves' hyperthyroidism and ophthalmopathy. This clonotype was picked up a small number of times. These patients, aged 18 to 65, had recently diagnosed hyperthyroidism lasting under 2 months. Amplified TCR beta CDR3 regions came from RNA transcripts. When the TCR CDR3 underwent first-round RT-PCR, the HTBI primer set was used. TCRdb re-derived calls from the multiplex PCR reads in MiXCR, one entry per CDR3 protein. The sample holds approximately 720,000 distinct CDR3 sequences, 18% seen once. What was sequenced was blood. This TCR was sampled from a woman aged 50 to 65 with Graves' hyperthyroidism that later progressed to Graves' ophthalmopathy.

CDR3 DNA sequence: TGCGCCAGCAGCCAAGAGGTCGGGGGTTTGGACACCGGGGAGCTGTTTTTT. Translation gives CASSQEVGGLDTGELFF. The chain combines TRBV4-1 with TRBJ2-2, with D perhaps matching TRBD2 (6 bases). V lost 0 bases and J 3 bases, leaving 14 bases between the germline ends. The CDR3 covers 17 residues. Germline values: CDR1 MGHRA, CDR2 YSYEKL.